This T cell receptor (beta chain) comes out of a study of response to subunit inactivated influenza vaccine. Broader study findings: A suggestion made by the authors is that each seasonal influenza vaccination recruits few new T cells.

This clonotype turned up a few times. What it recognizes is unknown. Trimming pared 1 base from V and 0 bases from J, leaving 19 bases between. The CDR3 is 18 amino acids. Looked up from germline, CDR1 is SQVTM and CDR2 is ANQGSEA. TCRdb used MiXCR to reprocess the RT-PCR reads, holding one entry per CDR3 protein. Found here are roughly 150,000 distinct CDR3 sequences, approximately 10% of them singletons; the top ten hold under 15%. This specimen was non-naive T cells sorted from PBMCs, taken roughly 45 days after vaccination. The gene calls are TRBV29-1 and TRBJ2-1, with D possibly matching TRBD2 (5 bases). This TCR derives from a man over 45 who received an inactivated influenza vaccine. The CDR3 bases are TGCAGCGTTGAAGTTAGCAGGAGGAGCTTAAGCTCCTACAATGAGCAGTTCTTC. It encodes CSVEVSRRSLSSYNEQFF.